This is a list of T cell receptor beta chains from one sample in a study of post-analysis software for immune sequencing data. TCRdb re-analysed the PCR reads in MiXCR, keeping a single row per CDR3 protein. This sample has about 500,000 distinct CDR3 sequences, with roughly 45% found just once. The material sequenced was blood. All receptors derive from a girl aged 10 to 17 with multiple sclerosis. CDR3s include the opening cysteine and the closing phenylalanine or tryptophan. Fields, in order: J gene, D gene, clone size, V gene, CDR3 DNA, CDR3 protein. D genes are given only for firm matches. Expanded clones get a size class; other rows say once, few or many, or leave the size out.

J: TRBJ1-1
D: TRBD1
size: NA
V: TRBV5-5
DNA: TGTGCCAGCAGCTTGGCGGCAGGGGGAAACACTGAAGCTTTCTTT
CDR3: CASSLAAGGNTEAFF

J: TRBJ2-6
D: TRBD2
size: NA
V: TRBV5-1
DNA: TGCGCCAGCTGTACGGGGGGGTCTGGGGCCAACGTCCTGACTTTC
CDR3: CASCTGGSGANVLTF

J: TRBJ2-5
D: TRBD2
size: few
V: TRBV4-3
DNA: TGCGCCAGCAGCCAAATCCCGGGACTAGCGGGAGTTAGAGAGACCCAGTACTTC
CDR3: CASSQIPGLAGVRETQYF

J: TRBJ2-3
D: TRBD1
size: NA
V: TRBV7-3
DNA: TGTGCCAGCAGCCGCACCCGACAGGGGGCGAGCACAGATACGCAGTATTTT
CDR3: CASSRTRQGASTDTQYF

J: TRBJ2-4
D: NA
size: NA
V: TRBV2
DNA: TGTGCCAGCAGTGAGAGCCAGGGGATAAACATTCAGTACTTC
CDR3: CASSESQGINIQYF

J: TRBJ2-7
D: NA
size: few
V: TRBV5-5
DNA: TGTGCCAGCAGCTTGTGGGTGGATACCTACGAGCAGTACTTC
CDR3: CASSLWVDTYEQYF

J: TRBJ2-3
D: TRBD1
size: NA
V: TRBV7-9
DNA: TGTGCCAGCACCGTCAACAGGGGCGCAGATACGCAGTATTTT
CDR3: CASTVNRGADTQYF

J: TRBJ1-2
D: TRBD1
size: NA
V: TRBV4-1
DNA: TGCGCCAGCAGCCAAGAGGCATTAACGGGACAGCGTATGCGGTCGACGGATGGCTACACCTTC
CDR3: CASSQEALTGQRMRSTDGYTF

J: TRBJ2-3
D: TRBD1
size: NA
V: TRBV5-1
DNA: TGCGCCAGCAGGGACAGGGATCTGGGCACAGATACGCAGTATTTT
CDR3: CASRDRDLGTDTQYF

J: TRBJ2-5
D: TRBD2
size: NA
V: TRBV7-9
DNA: TGTGCCAGCAGCACACTTTCGGGGTCGGGACTAGCCTTACGGAGTCAGTACTTC
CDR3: CASSTLSGSGLALRSQYF

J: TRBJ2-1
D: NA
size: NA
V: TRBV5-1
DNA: TGCGCTAGCAGCTTGGGTAATGTGCAGTTCTTC
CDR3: CASSLGNVQFF

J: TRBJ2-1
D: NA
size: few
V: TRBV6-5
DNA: TGTGCCAGCACAGGGAATGTGAGGAATGAGCAGTTCTTC
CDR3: CASTGNVRNEQFF

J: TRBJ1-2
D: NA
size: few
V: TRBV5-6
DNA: TGTGCCAGCAGCTTGGAAGTCTATGGCTACACCTTC
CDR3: CASSLEVYGYTF

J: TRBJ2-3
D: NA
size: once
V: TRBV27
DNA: TGTGCCAGCACCGGTGGTGGGTCCACAGATACGCAGTATTTT
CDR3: CASTGGGSTDTQYF

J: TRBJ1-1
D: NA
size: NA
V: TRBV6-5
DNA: TGTGCCAGCAGTTCTACCCGGACGGAGATGAACACTGAAGCTTTCTTT
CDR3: CASSSTRTEMNTEAFF

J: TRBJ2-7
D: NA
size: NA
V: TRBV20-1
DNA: TGCAGTGCTAGTTTGGGTAATCGAAACGAGCAGTACTTC
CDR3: CSASLGNRNEQYF

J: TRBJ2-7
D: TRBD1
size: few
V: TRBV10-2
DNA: TGCGCCAGCAGACAGGGGCCCTCCTACGAGCAGTACTTC
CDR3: CASRQGPSYEQYF

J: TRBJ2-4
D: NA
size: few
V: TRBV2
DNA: TGTGCCAGCAGTGAGTCAAGACTAGCCAAAAACATTCAGTACTTC
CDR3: CASSESRLAKNIQYF

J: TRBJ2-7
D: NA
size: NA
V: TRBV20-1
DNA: TGCAGTGCCCATCAGGGTGTGGGTACGGAGCAGTACTTC
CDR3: CSAHQGVGTEQYF

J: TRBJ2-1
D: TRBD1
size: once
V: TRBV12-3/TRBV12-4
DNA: TGTGCCAGCAGTGGCGCGGGACAGGGTTTTGAGCAGTTCTTC
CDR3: CASSGAGQGFEQFF

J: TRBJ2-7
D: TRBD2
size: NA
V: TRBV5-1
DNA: TGCGCCAGCAGCTTGGAAGGGACTAGCGGGAGGGGGTCCTACGAGCAGTACTTC
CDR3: CASSLEGTSGRGSYEQYF

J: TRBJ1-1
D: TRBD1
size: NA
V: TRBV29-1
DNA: TGCAGCGCTGCGGGGTACAGGGGAGGTCAAACTGAAGCTTTCTTT
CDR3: CSAAGYRGGQTEAFF

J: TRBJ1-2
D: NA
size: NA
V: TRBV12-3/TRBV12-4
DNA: TGTGCCAGCAGCCCAGGTGGTTTTAAGGGCTATGGCTACACCTTC
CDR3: CASSPGGFKGYGYTF

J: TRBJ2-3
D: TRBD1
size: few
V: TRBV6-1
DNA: TGTGCCAGCAAACAGGGGGCTAGCACAGATACGCAGTATTTT
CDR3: CASKQGASTDTQYF

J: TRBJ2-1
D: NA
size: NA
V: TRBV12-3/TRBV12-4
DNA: TGTGCCAGCAGTTTAAGGTTTTGGCGGCCGCGGTACAATGAGCAGTTCTTC
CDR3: CASSLRFWRPRYNEQFF

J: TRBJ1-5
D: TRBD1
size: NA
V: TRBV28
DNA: TGTGCCAGCAGTTCCGGGACAGGGCACAATCAGCCCCAGCATTTT
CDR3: CASSSGTGHNQPQHF

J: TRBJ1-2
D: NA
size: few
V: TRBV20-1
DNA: TGCAGTGCTAGTGGGCAGCTCTATGGCTACACCTTC
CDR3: CSASGQLYGYTF

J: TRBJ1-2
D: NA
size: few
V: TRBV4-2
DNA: TGTGCCAGCAGCCAAGAAAGGCCCAGTTACACCTTC
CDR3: CASSQERPSYTF

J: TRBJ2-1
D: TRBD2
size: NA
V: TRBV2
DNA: TGTGCCAGCAGATACGGCACGGGACTAGCGGGGGAGAATGAGCAGTTCTTC
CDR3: CASRYGTGLAGENEQFF

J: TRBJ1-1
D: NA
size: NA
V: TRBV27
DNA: TGTGCCAGCAGCCTGCCGGGGACTGAAGCTTTCTTT
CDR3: CASSLPGTEAFF

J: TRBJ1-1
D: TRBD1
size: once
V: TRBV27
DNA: TGTGCCAGCAGTTTAACGCCGGGACAGGCGGCTTTCTTT
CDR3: CASSLTPGQAAFF

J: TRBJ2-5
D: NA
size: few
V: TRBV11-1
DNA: TGTGCCAGCAGCCGTTCCAGGGAAACGGAGACCCAGTACTTC
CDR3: CASSRSRETETQYF

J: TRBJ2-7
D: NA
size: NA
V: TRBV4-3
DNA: TGCGCCAGCAGCCAATTCCACACAGGGACTTCCTACGAGCAGTACTTC
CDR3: CASSQFHTGTSYEQYF

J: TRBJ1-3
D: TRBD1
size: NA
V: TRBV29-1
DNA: TGCAGCGCTCAGCGGACAGGGGGCGGAAACACCATATATTTT
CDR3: CSAQRTGGGNTIYF

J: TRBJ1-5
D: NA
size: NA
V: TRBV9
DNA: TGTGCCAGCAGCGTACCGGACGGACTGTGTTATAGCAATCAGCCCCAGCATTTT
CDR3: CASSVPDGLCYSNQPQHF

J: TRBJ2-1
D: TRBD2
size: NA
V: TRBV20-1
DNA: TGCAGTGCTAGAGGGACTAGCGGGATAGTAAATGAGCAGTTCTTC
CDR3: CSARGTSGIVNEQFF

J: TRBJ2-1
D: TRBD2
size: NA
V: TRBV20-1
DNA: TGCAGTGCTAGTGTTCCGGGGGGAGGTCGGGGTGAGCAGTTCTTC
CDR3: CSASVPGGGRGEQFF

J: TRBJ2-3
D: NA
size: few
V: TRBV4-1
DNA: TGCGCCAGCAGCCAAGCTATCACCGGGACGGGGAGAGCAGATACGCAGTATTTT
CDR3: CASSQAITGTGRADTQYF

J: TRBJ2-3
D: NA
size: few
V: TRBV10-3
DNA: TGTGCCATCAGACGCCCGACGGCGCCTAGCACAGATACGCAGTATTTT
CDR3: CAIRRPTAPSTDTQYF